Included here is one T cell receptor beta chain sequence, with context. The target antigen is unknown. Purities over 98% were achieved in all sorted populations. This entry is derived from a study of beta chain features in type 1 diabetes. At the level of the study: No patient-donor differences in age, gender, total cells or subset yield. Study outcomes and limitations: Shorter TCRB CDR3s, moderately but significantly so, were found in Type 1 diabetes patients in all four CD4+ subsets. Lower insertion and higher deletion counts appeared at VDJ junctions in type 1 diabetes patients. Cells expressing TCR highly could be over-represented by cDNA sequencing.

The whole isolated RNA underwent reverse transcription, so sequencing captured expressed TCRB transcripts. Data came from immunoSEQ multiplex PCR; TCRdb stores just in-frame clones and leaves some out. The table includes more than 250,000 clones, roughly 22% detected once. The sequence derives from a woman aged 40 to 49 with type 1 diabetes. Sequenced material: naive CD4+ T cells from blood.

In DNA form, the CDR3 reads TGTGCCAGCAACCCCCTGGCGGAGGCCCAGCATTTT. It translates to CASNPLAEAQHF. The V gene is TRBV28, the J gene TRBJ1-5; D is unresolved. CDR1 is MDHEN, CDR2 SYDVKM, per germline. The CDR3 sequence is 12 residues long. V lost 7 bases, J lost 11 bases, and 15 bases lay in between.